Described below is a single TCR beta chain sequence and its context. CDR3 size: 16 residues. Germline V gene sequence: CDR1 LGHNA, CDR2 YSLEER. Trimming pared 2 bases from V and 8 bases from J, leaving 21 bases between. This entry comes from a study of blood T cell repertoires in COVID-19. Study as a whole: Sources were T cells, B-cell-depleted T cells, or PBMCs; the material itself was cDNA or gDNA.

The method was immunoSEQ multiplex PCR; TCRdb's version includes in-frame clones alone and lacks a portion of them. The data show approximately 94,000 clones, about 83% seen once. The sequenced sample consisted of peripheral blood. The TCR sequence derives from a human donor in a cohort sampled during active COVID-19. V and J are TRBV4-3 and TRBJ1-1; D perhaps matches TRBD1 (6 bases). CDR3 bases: TGCGCCAGCAGCCAAACAGCGACAGGAGGCTTTCGAGAAGCTTTCTTT. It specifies CASSQTATGGFREAFF.